This T cell receptor beta chain derives from a study of blood T cell repertoires in COVID-19. Study overall: Acute and convalescent COVID-19 samples came from the United States, Italy and Spain. In each case, the material was cDNA or gDNA derived from T cells, B-cell-depleted T cells, or PBMCs.

CDR3 size: 15 residues. CDR1 is KGHSH and CDR2 is LQKENI in the germline V gene. J was trimmed by 1 base and V by 5 bases; bases with no gene match: 6. Original data processing: Quantification of nucleated cells was approximated via reference gene primer amplification. TCRdb keeps only in-frame clones here, not all; method: immunoSEQ multiplex PCR. For V, J and clone size, that table is used; D and trimming come from the DNA. The data show around 36,000 clones, 83% seen once. The sequenced sample consisted of peripheral blood. This TCR was sampled from a man aged 45-65 years with acute or convalescent COVID-19. The V and J genes are TRBV18 and TRBJ2-5, with 8 nucleotides matching TRBD1. This chain's CDR3 is CASSTTGGFQETQYF. Here the CDR3 DNA reads TGTGCCAGCTCAACTACAGGGGGATTCCAAGAGACCCAGTACTTC.